This paragraph reports one T cell receptor beta chain. Its antigen remains unknown. The data are from a study of shared clonotypes between healthy human individuals. General observations from the study: With a handful of donors compared, around 4.7% of naive CD4 clonotypes were shared. As a rule, naive subsets had a larger estimated richness than memory subsets.

CDR3 length: 15 amino acids. J lost 7 bases, V lost 3 bases, and 6 bases had no gene match. Germline V gene data show CDR1 as LGHNT and CDR2 as FRNRAP. Genomic DNA of each subset was evenly split across several immunoSEQ plates. Libraries were prepared by immunoSEQ multiplex PCR; TCRdb keeps only in-frame clonotypes and omits some of them. Here the sample spans roughly 2 million clones, 95% being singletons. CD4+ cells yielded CD45RA+ naive and CD45RA-negative memory subsets. What was sequenced was naive CD4+ T cells sorted from blood. The subset here: CD45RA+ positively selected. The origin of this receptor is a man aged 18 to 35 in good health. J is TRBJ2-1 and V is TRBV12-5, with TRBD2 matching 10 bases. The CDR3 here is CASGLGSGRGNEQFF. The CDR3 DNA sequence: TGTGCTAGTGGTTTAGGAAGCGGGAGGGGAAATGAGCAGTTCTTC.